The 22 T cell receptor beta chains below come from one sample, sequenced in a study of Ad26.COV2.S vaccination and SARS-CoV-2 variants. Here immunoSEQ multiplex PCR was the method, and the copy in TCRdb shows in-frame clones only, minus some. Of roughly 400,000 clones detected, about 92% appear once; the ten largest clones hold more than 1.5%. Noted treatment: some 19 received Ad26.COV2.S at low or high dose, single or two shots; roughly five received placebo; per-sample allocation not given. Specimens were obtained on day 63 following the first vaccine or placebo injection. This specimen was peripheral blood, taken in a trial of Ad26.COV2.S vaccine versus placebo. The receptors were sampled from a person between 18 and 65 years old who received the Ad26.COV2.S COVID-19 vaccine or a placebo.

The V gene is TRBV19, the J gene TRBJ2-3; TRBD2 matches at 9 bases. Germline CDR1 and CDR2: LNHDA and SQIVND (reference sequence). The CDR3 runs 18 residues. Trimming at V came to 3 bases and at J to 5 bases, leaving 15 bases not matched to a gene. The CDR3 protein is CASSISSTSGGSGDTQYF. The CDR3 DNA reads as TGTGCCAGTAGTATTAGTTCGACGAGCGGGGGGAGTGGAGATACGCAGTATTTT. The whole variable domain, filled in from reference TRBV19 and TRBJ2-3, reads DGGITQSPKYLFRKEGQNVTLSCEQNLNHDAMYWYRQDPGQGLRLIYYSQIVNDFQKGDIAEGYSVSREKKESFPLTVTSAQKNPTAFYLCASSISSTSGGSGDTQYFGPGTRLTVL.

In nucleotides, the CDR3 is TGTGCCAGCAGTGGGTCGACTGGCCCCTGGGGCTACACCTTC. Amino acid sequence: CASSGSTGPWGYTF. This rearrangement joins TRBV6-2 or TRBV6-3 to TRBJ1-2; unclear D gene. This CDR3 has 14 amino acids. Germline CDR1 MNHEY, CDR2 SVGEGT. Trimming left V 5 bases short and J 8 bases short, with 18 bases between.

The V gene is TRBV21-1, the J gene TRBJ2-6; TRBD1, as called in the table, went unchecked against the DNA. TRBV21-1 is deemed a pseudogene. The CDR3 covers 18 residues. The CDR3: CASSSRQGSPSGANVLTF. The CDR3 nucleotides read TGTGCCAGCAGCTCCCGACAGGGATCACCCTCTGGGGCCAACGTCCTGACTTTC.

This chain connects TRBV7-2 to TRBJ2-7, with D unresolved. The V gene's germline CDR1 is SGHTA and CDR2 FQGNSA. V was shortened by 1 base and J by 3 bases, with 7 bases between the two germline ends. This CDR3 has 13 residues. This CDR3 is CASSLGRFYEQYF. The DNA of the CDR3 is TGTGCCAGCAGCTTAGGTCGGTTCTACGAGCAGTACTTC.

The genes are TRBV7-2 and TRBJ2-7; TRBD2 matches 8 bases. The V segment lost 5 bases and the J segment 5 bases; nucleotides outside the gene matches: 14. The CDR3 has 16 amino acids. The V gene's germline CDR1 is SGHTA and CDR2 FQGNSA. CDR3 in amino acids: CASSRILGGAQNEQYF. In nucleotides, the CDR3 is TGTGCCAGCAGCCGGATACTCGGGGGGGCCCAGAACGAGCAGTACTTC. The whole variable domain, remainder taken from reference TRBV7-2 and TRBJ2-7, is GAGVSQSPSNKVTEKGKDVELRCDPISGHTALYWYRQSLGQGLEFLIYFQGNSAPDKSGLPSDRFSAERTGGSVSTLTIQRTQQEDSAVYLCASSRILGGAQNEQYFGPGTRLTVT.

This chain joins TRBV19 and TRBJ1-4; 8 bases align to TRBD1. V lost 7 bases, J lost 7 bases, and 8 bases stayed unmatched. Germline V CDR1 and CDR2: LNHDA, SQIVND (reference sequence). This CDR3 has 14 amino acids. CDR3: CASKDRDRGEKLFF. The CDR3 DNA reads as TGTGCCAGTAAGGACAGGGACCGGGGTGAAAAACTGTTTTTT.

This rearrangement joins TRBV4-3 to TRBJ1-1; D is ambiguous. The V gene lost 0 bases and the J gene lost 3 bases, with 5 bases spanning the gap. The germline gives CDR1 LGHNA, CDR2 YSLEER. The CDR3 is made up of 13 amino acids. CDR3 bases: TGCGCCAGCAGCCAAGAATACCACACTGAAGCTTTCTTT. Its protein product is CASSQEYHTEAFF.

The chain employs TRBV28 and TRBJ2-5, with 13 bases that match TRBD2. CDR1 and CDR2 (germline): MDHEN, SYDVKM. The CDR3 has 17 amino acids. Trimming cost V 4 bases and J 3 bases; bases outside gene matches: 8. The CDR3 bases are TGTGCCAGCAGTTCTACCGGGACTAGCGGGGCGAAAGAGACCCAGTACTTC. This encodes CASSSTGTSGAKETQYF.

V and J are TRBV14 and TRBJ1-2; 10 bases match TRBD1. The CDR3 is made up of 15 amino acids. Per germline, CDR1 SGHDN and CDR2 FVKESK. The trim removed 2 bases at V and 7 bases at J, leaving 7 bases unmatched. CDR3 region: CASSQFDRGLSGYTF. DNA for the CDR3: TGTGCCAGCAGCCAATTCGACAGGGGGCTAAGTGGCTACACCTTC.

V gene TRBV18 combines with J gene TRBJ1-6; TRBD1 might be the D (5 bases). The V gene lost 4 bases and the J gene lost 7 bases, with 8 bases spanning the gap. Germline values: CDR1 KGHSH, CDR2 LQKENI. This CDR3 is 13 amino acids long. The CDR3 DNA reads as TGTGCCAGCTCACAAGGGGCCAATTCACCCCTCCACTTT. Its translation: CASSQGANSPLHF.

This clone was seen more than once but under ten times. The chain joins TRBV7-9 to TRBJ1-1; tentative D call: TRBD1 (5 bases). The germline gives CDR1 SEHNR, CDR2 FQNEAQ (reference sequence). The length of the CDR3 is 15 residues. The germline V and J ends were trimmed by 5 bases and 0 bases, with 13 bases remaining between them. The chain's CDR3 is CASSNSGTVNTEAFF. CDR3 DNA: TGTGCCAGCAGCAACTCCGGGACCGTGAACACTGAAGCTTTCTTT.

This chain uses TRBV5-1 with TRBJ2-1; 9 positions match TRBD1. Germline V CDR1 and CDR2: SGHRS, YFSETQ. The ends lost 7 bases at V and 14 bases at J; junction bases unmatched: 7. The CDR3 length is 11 residues. The CDR3: CASPRRQGEFF. DNA for the CDR3: TGCGCCAGCCCCAGAAGACAGGGGGAGTTCTTC. Together with reference TRBV5-1 and TRBJ2-1, the CDR3 gives the full variable domain: KAGVTQTPRYLIKTRGQQVTLSCSPISGHRSVSWYQQTPGQGLQFLFEYFSETQRNKGNFPGRFSGRQFSNSRSEMNVSTLELGDSALYLCASPRRQGEFFGPGTRLTVL.

V gene TRBV28 combines with J gene TRBJ2-7, with a weak D call TRBD2 (6 bases). CDR3 size: 12 residues. Germline V gene lookup returns CDR1 MDHEN and CDR2 SYDVKM. Trimming took 7 bases from V and 6 from J, leaving 13 bases between them. The CDR3 reads CASTTGEAEQYF. The DNA of the CDR3 is TGTGCCAGCACAACTGGGGAGGCCGAGCAGTACTTC.

The chain's CDR3 is CASSQYDRGGTEAFF. CDR3 nucleotides: TGCGCCAGCAGCCAATACGACAGGGGCGGCACTGAAGCTTTCTTT. The J gene is TRBJ1-1, the V gene TRBV4-3; 8 bases fit TRBD1. V lost 2 bases to trimming and J lost 4 bases; unmatched junction nucleotides: 6. The CDR3 consists of 15 residues. The germline V gene encodes CDR1 LGHNA and CDR2 YSLEER.

The J gene is TRBJ2-1, the V gene TRBV6-5; 8 bases fit TRBD2. The V gene end was trimmed by 7 bases and the J gene end by 4 bases; junction bases not matched to a gene: 6. Germline V gene sequence: CDR1 MNHEY, CDR2 SVGAGI. The CDR3 length is 14 residues. The CDR3 is CASTQTSVYNEQFF. CDR3 DNA sequence: TGTGCCAGCACCCAGACTAGCGTATACAATGAGCAGTTCTTC.

The genes are TRBV28 and TRBJ2-5, with no clear D. Germline V CDR1 and CDR2: MDHEN, SYDVKM. Deletions cut 9 bases from V and 8 bases from J, with 19 bases between. This CDR3 comprises 13 residues. The CDR3 DNA sequence: TGTGCCAGTGCCGGGTTTCGGGCAGAAACCCAGTACTTC. It translates to CASAGFRAETQYF.

J is TRBJ1-1 and V is TRBV29-1; 8 bases align to TRBD1. The CDR3 is 13 amino acids. Germline CDR1 SQVTM, CDR2 ANQGSEA. Trimming at V came to 6 bases and at J to 1 base, leaving 4 bases not matched to a gene. The CDR3 loop reads CSVGQDPNTEAFF. CDR3 nucleotides: TGCAGCGTGGGACAGGACCCGAACACTGAAGCTTTCTTT.

V and J are TRBV5-1 and TRBJ2-1; TRBD2 agrees at 10 bases. Per germline, CDR1 SGHRS and CDR2 YFSETQ. V gave up 0 bases and J gave up 0 bases; unmatched junction bases: 6. The CDR3 loop spans 18 amino acids. In nucleotides, the CDR3 is TGCGCCAGCAGCTTGGCCCAGCGGGGGGGCGCCTCCTACAATGAGCAGTTCTTC. As protein: CASSLAQRGGASYNEQFF.

CDR3: CASSLTTGNIEKLFF. Written as DNA, the CDR3 is TGTGCCAGCAGCTTAACAACAGGAAACATTGAAAAACTGTTTTTT. The V and J genes are TRBV7-6 and TRBJ1-4; D is perhaps TRBD1 (5 bases). With 2 bases removed from V and 7 bases from J, the gap between germline ends came to 14 bases. This CDR3 has 15 amino acids. Germline V gene data show CDR1 as SGHVS and CDR2 as FNYEAQ.

The chain recombines TRBV6-5 with TRBJ2-5; 9 bases are a match to TRBD2. This CDR3 is built from 15 residues. V was pared by 6 bases and J by 5 bases, with 10 bases of the junction left unmatched. Germline-derived CDR1 and CDR2 are MNHEY and SVGAGI. The CDR3 region has the DNA TGTGCCAGCAGCCCGATAGCGGGGGAAAGGGAGACCCAGTACTTC. This translates into CASSPIAGERETQYF.

This sequence joins TRBV2 and TRBJ2-2; D gene uncertain. Germline CDR1 and CDR2: SNHLY and FYNNEI. V lost 3 bases and J 5 bases, leaving 10 bases between the germline ends. The CDR3 is 14 amino acids. The CDR3, as DNA: TGTGCCAGCAGTGATAGGGTCGAGACCGGGGAGCTGTTTTTT. Translation: CASSDRVETGELFF.

V gene TRBV7-9 combines with J gene TRBJ1-3; D is unclear. The CDR3 covers 16 residues. CDR1 is SEHNR and CDR2 is FQNEAQ in the germline V gene (reference sequence). The V end was cut by 1 base, the J end by 0 bases, with 10 bases between. Here the CDR3 reads CASSLGPGSSGNTIYF. Written as DNA, the CDR3 is TGTGCCAGCAGCTTAGGGCCAGGTTCCTCTGGAAACACCATATATTTT.